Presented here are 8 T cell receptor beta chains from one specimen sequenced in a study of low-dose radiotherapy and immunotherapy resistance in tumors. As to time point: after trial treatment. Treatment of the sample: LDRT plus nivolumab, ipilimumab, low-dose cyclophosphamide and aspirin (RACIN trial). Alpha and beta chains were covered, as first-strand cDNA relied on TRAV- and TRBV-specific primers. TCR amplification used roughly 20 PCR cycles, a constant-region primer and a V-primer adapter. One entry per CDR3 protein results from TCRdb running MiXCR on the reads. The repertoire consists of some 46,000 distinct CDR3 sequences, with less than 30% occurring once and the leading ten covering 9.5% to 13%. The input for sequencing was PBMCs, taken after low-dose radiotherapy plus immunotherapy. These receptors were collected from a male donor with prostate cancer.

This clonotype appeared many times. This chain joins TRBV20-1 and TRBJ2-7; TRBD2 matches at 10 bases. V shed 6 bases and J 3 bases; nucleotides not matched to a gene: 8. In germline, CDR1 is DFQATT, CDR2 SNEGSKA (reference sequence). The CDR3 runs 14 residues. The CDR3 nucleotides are TGCAGTGCGAGACTAGCGGGTTCTGACTACGAGCAGTACTTC. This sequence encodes CSARLAGSDYEQYF.

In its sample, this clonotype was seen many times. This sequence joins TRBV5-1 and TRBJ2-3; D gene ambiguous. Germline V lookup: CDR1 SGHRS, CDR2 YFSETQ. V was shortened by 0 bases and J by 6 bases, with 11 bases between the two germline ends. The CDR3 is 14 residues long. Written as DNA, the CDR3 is TGCGCCAGCAGCTTGGGAGCTAGATCCGATACGCAGTATTTT. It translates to CASSLGARSDTQYF.

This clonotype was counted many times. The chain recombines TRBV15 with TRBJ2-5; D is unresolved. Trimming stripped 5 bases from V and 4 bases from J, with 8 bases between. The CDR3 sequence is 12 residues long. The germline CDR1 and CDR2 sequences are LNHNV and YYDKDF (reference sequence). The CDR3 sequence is CATSFGLETQYF. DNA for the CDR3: TGTGCCACCAGCTTTGGGCTAGAGACCCAGTACTTC.

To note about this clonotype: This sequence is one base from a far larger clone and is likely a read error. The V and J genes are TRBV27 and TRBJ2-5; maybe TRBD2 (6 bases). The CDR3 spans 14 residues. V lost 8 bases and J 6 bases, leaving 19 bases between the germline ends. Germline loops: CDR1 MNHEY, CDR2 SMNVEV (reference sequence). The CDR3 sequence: CASGGTTEAKTQYF. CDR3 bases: TGTGCCAGCGGGGGGACGACAGAGGCGAAGACCCAGTACTTC.

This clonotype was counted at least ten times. In nucleotides, the CDR3 is TGTGCCAGCAGCGTAGGGACGAACACTGAAGCTTTCTTT. Protein product: CASSVGTNTEAFF. The chain employs TRBV9 and TRBJ1-1; D uncertain. The CDR3 is 13 amino acids. Germline loops: CDR1 SGDLS, CDR2 YYNGEE. Trimming removed 0 bases at V and 1 base at J, with 4 bases between.

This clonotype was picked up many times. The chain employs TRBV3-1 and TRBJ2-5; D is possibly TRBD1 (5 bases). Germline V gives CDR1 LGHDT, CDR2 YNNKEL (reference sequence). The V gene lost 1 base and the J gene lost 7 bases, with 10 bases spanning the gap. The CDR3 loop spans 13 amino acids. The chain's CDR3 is CASSQAGSGTQYF. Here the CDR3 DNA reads TGTGCCAGCAGCCAAGCAGGGTCGGGGACCCAGTACTTC.

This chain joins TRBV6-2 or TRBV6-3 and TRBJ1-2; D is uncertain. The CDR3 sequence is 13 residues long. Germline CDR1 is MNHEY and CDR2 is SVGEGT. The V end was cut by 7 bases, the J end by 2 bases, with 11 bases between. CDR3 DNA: TGTGCCAGCACCCCCACGCTGAACTATGGCTACACCTTC. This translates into CASTPTLNYGYTF.

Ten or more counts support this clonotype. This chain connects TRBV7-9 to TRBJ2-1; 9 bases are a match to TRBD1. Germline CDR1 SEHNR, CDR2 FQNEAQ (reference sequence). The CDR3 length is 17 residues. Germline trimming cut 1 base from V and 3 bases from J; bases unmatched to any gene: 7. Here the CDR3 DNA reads TGTGCCAGCAGCTTAGGGGGGGACAGGGCAAACTACAATGAGCAGTTCTTC. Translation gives CASSLGGDRANYNEQFF.